This passage covers 25 T cell receptor beta chains from one sample sequenced in a study of blood T cells in healthy people across ages. The authors ran a second PCR of about 6 to 11 cycles using a sample-barcoded 5' primer and a J-beta primer mix. TCRdb independently ran MiXCR on the 5' RACE reads; one entry per CDR3 protein. The table lists roughly 1.5 million distinct CDR3 sequences, 35% to 45% of them singletons, with 4% in the top ten. The specimen was blood. The source is a young woman in good health.

The gene calls are TRBV5-1 and TRBJ2-2; D is undetermined. The CDR3 runs 14 residues. Germline-derived CDR1 and CDR2 are SGHRS and YFSETQ. The ends were cut back, 0 bases at V and 8 bases at J, with 11 bases in the middle. The CDR3: CASSLDVQGGELFF. CDR3 DNA: TGCGCCAGCAGCTTGGACGTTCAAGGGGGGGAGCTGTTTTTT.

The chain employs TRBV20-1 and TRBJ2-7; TRBD1 aligns across 10 bases. Germline lookup yields CDR1 DFQATT and CDR2 SNEGSKA (reference sequence). This CDR3 spans 16 amino acids. After removal of 1 base from V and 5 bases from J, the junction contained 11 bases not matched to a gene. The CDR3 DNA follows: TGCAGTGCTAGAGTAAACCGGGACAGGGGTTTCAACGAGCAGTACTTC. Translated, it gives CSARVNRDRGFNEQYF.

The rearrangement links TRBV12-3 or TRBV12-4 to TRBJ1-2; 7 nucleotides match TRBD1. V shed 5 bases, J shed 7 bases, and the junction held 10 bases outside the gene matches. This CDR3 is built from 14 residues. CDR3 residues: CASSMLGTVFGYTF. The CDR3 coding sequence is TGTGCCAGCAGTATGTTGGGGACAGTCTTTGGCTACACCTTC.

This clonotype came up a few times. This chain connects TRBV7-2 to TRBJ2-3; the D is unclear. The germline V gene encodes CDR1 SGHTA and CDR2 FQGNSA. The CDR3 runs to 13 residues. The V end lost 10 bases, the J end lost 0 bases, and 11 bases lay between the germline ends. The CDR3 DNA is TGTGCCACCGCGATGGAGAGCACAGATACGCAGTATTTT. Protein sequence: CATAMESTDTQYF.

This clonotype was seen ten or more times. DNA of the CDR3: TGCAGCGTAGCCAGGGGGGAAAACCAGTACTTC. It specifies CSVARGENQYF. This chain uses TRBV29-1 with TRBJ2-5; possibly TRBD1 for D (7 bases). V lost 6 bases to trimming and J lost 10 bases, with 15 bases between them. The CDR3 is 11 amino acids. The germline V gene encodes CDR1 SQVTM and CDR2 ANQGSEA.

This clonotype was seen only once. The genes are TRBV15 and TRBJ1-1; D is possibly TRBD1 (6 bases). The CDR3 has 14 residues. CDR1 LNHNV and CDR2 YYDKDF come from the germline V gene (reference sequence). The V end lost 5 bases, the J end lost 1 base, and 11 bases lay between the germline ends. The CDR3 nucleotides are TGTGCCACCAGCGGGGGCAAAGGGAACACTGAAGCTTTCTTT. This encodes CATSGGKGNTEAFF.

This clonotype has at least ten counts. The CDR3 loop reads CASSFTGGGTEAFF. The CDR3 DNA is TGTGCCAGCAGCTTTACAGGGGGAGGGACTGAAGCTTTCTTT. The chain uses TRBV7-9 and TRBJ1-1, with 8 bases aligning to TRBD1. J was trimmed by 5 bases and V by 3 bases; bases with no gene match: 5. This CDR3 has 14 residues. Per the germline V gene, CDR1 is SEHNR and CDR2 is FQNEAQ (reference sequence).

This clonotype came up a few times. V usage is TRBV7-2 and J usage is TRBJ2-5, with D tentatively TRBD2 (5 bases). Germline assignment: CDR1 SGHTA and CDR2 FQGNSA. The V and J ends lost 5 bases and 2 bases respectively, with 12 bases between them. The CDR3 is 14 amino acids. The chain's CDR3 is CASSRRSGQETQYF. CDR3 DNA sequence: TGTGCCAGCAGCCGCCGCTCGGGACAAGAGACCCAGTACTTC.

The chain recombines TRBV3-1 with TRBJ2-5; the match to TRBD2 covers 7 bases. The end of the DNA fits TRBJ2-7 better, so the J call may be wrong. Germline loops: CDR1 LGHDT, CDR2 YNNKEL (reference sequence). This CDR3 spans 14 amino acids. The CDR3 coding sequence is TGTGCCAGCAGCCAAATCGGGGGGAGCTGCGAGCAGTACTTC. It specifies CASSQIGGSCEQYF.

This chain connects TRBV28 to TRBJ1-2, with TRBD1 as a possible D gene (5 bases). Trimming shortened V by 6 bases and J by 8 bases, and 25 bases separated the two germline ends. CDR1 is MDHEN and CDR2 is SYDVKM in the germline V gene. CDR3 size: 16 residues. The CDR3 reads CASSPYQAQGVEGYTF. In nucleotides, the CDR3 is TGTGCCAGCAGCCCTTACCAGGCTCAAGGGGTAGAGGGCTACACCTTC.

The chain has TRBV7-9 and TRBJ1-4, with a weak D call TRBD1 (5 bases). The CDR3 has 16 amino acids. Germline CDR1 reads SEHNR; CDR2 reads FQNEAQ (reference sequence). V was clipped by 4 bases and J by 2 bases, with 14 bases between them. The CDR3 reads CASSSGPPGTNEKLFF. For the CDR3, the DNA is TGTGCCAGCAGCTCGGGACCCCCCGGGACTAATGAAAAACTGTTTTTT. Looking up the rest from reference TRBV7-9 and TRBJ1-4 gives the full variable domain: DTGVSQNPRHKITKRGQNVTFRCDPISEHNRLYWYRQTLGQGPEFLTYFQNEAQLEKSRLLSDRFSAERPKGSFSTLEIQRTEQGDSAMYLCASSSGPPGTNEKLFFGSGTQLSVL.

The genes are TRBV5-1 and TRBJ1-2, with D maybe TRBD1 (5 bases). This CDR3 is built from 15 residues. Trimming removed 0 bases at V and 5 bases at J, with 14 bases between. The V gene's germline CDR1 is SGHRS and CDR2 YFSETQ. CDR3 protein: CASSLEAGGGYGYTF. The CDR3 region has the DNA TGCGCCAGCAGCTTGGAAGCAGGTGGGGGGTATGGCTACACCTTC.

The chain couples TRBV7-2 to TRBJ2-1; tentatively, D is TRBD1 (6 bases). The CDR3 loop spans 16 amino acids. V shed 2 bases and J shed 2 bases, with 13 bases lying between them. The V gene's germline CDR1 is SGHTA and CDR2 FQGNSA. For the CDR3, the DNA is TGTGCCAGCAGCTTACACGGCAGGGGACCCTACAATGAGCAGTTCTTC. Protein product: CASSLHGRGPYNEQFF.

In this sample, this clonotype turned up once. The junction departs from germline at one end; a sequencing error may be responsible. The gene calls are TRBV9 and TRBJ1-5; weak D call: TRBD1 (6 bases). Germline assignment: CDR1 SGDLS and CDR2 YYNGEE. The CDR3 has 14 residues. CDR3 in amino acids: CASGVDRQNQPQHF. For the CDR3, the DNA is TGTGCCAGCGGCGTAGACAGGCAGAATCAGCCCCAGCATTTT. The full variable domain, its missing parts supplied by reference TRBV9 and TRBJ1-5, is DSGVTQTPKHLITATGQRVTLRCSPRSGDLSVYWYQQSLDQGLQFLIQYYNGEERAKGNILERFSAQQFPDLHSELNLSSLELGDSALYFCASGVDRQNQPQHFGDGTRLSIL.

For this clonotype: A much larger clonotype is one base distant, so this may be a read error. V is TRBV4-3 and J is TRBJ2-3, with a weak D call TRBD2 (6 bases). CDR3 length: 14 amino acids. Germline CDR1 and CDR2: LGHNA and YSLEER. For the CDR3, the DNA is TGCGCCAACAGCCATCCTGGGGGGACAGATACGCAGTATTTT. Protein: CANSHPGGTDTQYF.

This clonotype showed up just a few times. The chain employs TRBV5-1 and TRBJ2-6; D perhaps matches TRBD1 (6 bases). V was shortened by 6 bases and J by 0 bases, with 13 bases between the two germline ends. The CDR3 extends over 16 amino acids. The germline V gene has CDR1 SGHRS and CDR2 YFSETQ. CDR3 loop: CASTNGQSSGANVLTF. The CDR3 nucleotides read TGCGCCAGCACAAATGGACAGAGCTCTGGGGCCAACGTCCTGACTTTC.

The CDR3 spells CSAPRTPQETQFF. CDR3 nucleotide sequence: TGCAGTGCTCCACGGACACCTCAAGAGACCCAGTTCTTC. The genes are TRBV20-1 and TRBJ2-5, with D possibly being TRBD1 (5 bases). The J call is in doubt because the DNA end fits TRBJ2-1 better. This CDR3 comprises 13 residues. Germline V gene data show CDR1 as DFQATT and CDR2 as SNEGSKA (reference sequence).

This clonotype was recorded a few times. The V and J genes are TRBV4-3 and TRBJ1-5; no firm D call. The CDR3 has 15 residues. The germline V gene has CDR1 LGHNA and CDR2 YSLEER. With 0 bases removed from V and 5 bases from J, the gap between germline ends came to 11 bases. The CDR3 reads CASSQDKEEDQPQHF. CDR3 DNA: TGCGCCAGCAGCCAAGATAAGGAGGAGGATCAGCCCCAGCATTTT.

This chain uses TRBV7-2 with TRBJ2-7; TRBD2 matches 8 bases. J was trimmed by 5 bases and V by 1 base; bases with no gene match: 7. This CDR3 has 15 residues. CDR1 is SGHTA and CDR2 is FQGNSA in the germline V gene. The CDR3: CASSLDSGTLNEQYF. The CDR3 DNA reads TGTGCCAGCAGCTTAGATAGCGGGACATTGAACGAGCAGTACTTC.

This clonotype was counted only a few times. This chain uses TRBV7-9 with TRBJ2-7, with 10 bases identical to TRBD2. Germline CDR1 and CDR2: SEHNR and FQNEAQ (reference sequence). This CDR3 spans 18 amino acids. V was pared by 3 bases and J by 3 bases, with 14 bases of the junction left unmatched. DNA of the CDR3: TGTGCCAGCAGCTTCCGGACTAGCGGCTTCAACCCGATCTACGAGCAGTACTTC. Its protein is CASSFRTSGFNPIYEQYF.

This rearrangement joins TRBV4-3 to TRBJ1-2, with D unresolved. The V end was cut by 0 bases, the J end by 7 bases, with 15 bases between. CDR3 length: 15 amino acids. Germline CDR1 LGHNA, CDR2 YSLEER. CDR3 nucleotides: TGCGCCAGCAGCCAAGATACAGTGAGTGACTCTGGCTACACCTTC. Translated: CASSQDTVSDSGYTF.

This clonotype was seen a handful of times. The chain has TRBV29-1 and TRBJ2-7; D is unresolved. Trimming removed 4 bases at V and 2 bases at J, with 15 bases between. The CDR3 sequence is 14 residues long. CDR1 SQVTM and CDR2 ANQGSEA come from the germline V gene. The CDR3 DNA follows: TGCAGCGTTGTTATGTTGACCGATCCCTACGAGCAGTACTTC. This sequence encodes CSVVMLTDPYEQYF.

This clonotype has just a few counts. This chain uses TRBV6-5 with TRBJ2-7; D is uncertain. Germline V gene lookup returns CDR1 MNHEY and CDR2 SVGAGI. The CDR3 totals 14 residues. With 0 bases removed from V and 0 bases from J, the gap between germline ends came to 6 bases. As DNA, the CDR3 is TGTGCCAGCAGTTACTCGACCGTCTCCTACGAGCAGTACTTC. Translated, it gives CASSYSTVSYEQYF.

This chain connects TRBV29-1 to TRBJ2-1, with D hard to call. V was trimmed by 6 bases and J by 2 bases, leaving 11 bases between them. This CDR3 spans 13 amino acids. Germline V gene lookup returns CDR1 SQVTM and CDR2 ANQGSEA. DNA for the CDR3: TGCAGCGTGCGGACGGCAACCTACAATGAGCAGTTCTTC. Amino acid sequence: CSVRTATYNEQFF.

The chain joins TRBV24-1 to TRBJ2-4; possible D gene TRBD2, 6 bases. Between the trimmed V and J ends, which lost 0 bases and 4 bases, there was a span of 21 bases. Germline V gene lookup returns CDR1 KGHDR and CDR2 SFDVKD. The CDR3 is made up of 19 amino acids. The CDR3 spells CATSDLQRWEALVKNIQYF. The CDR3, as DNA: TGTGCCACCAGTGATTTGCAAAGGTGGGAGGCCCTGGTAAAAAACATTCAGTACTTC.